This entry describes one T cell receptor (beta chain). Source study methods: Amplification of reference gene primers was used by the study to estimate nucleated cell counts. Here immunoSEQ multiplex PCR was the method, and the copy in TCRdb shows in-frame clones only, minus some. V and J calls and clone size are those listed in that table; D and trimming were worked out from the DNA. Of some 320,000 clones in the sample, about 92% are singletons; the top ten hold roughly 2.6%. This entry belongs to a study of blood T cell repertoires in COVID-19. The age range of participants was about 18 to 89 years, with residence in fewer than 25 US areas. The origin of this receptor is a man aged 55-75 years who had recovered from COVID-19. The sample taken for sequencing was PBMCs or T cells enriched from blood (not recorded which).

The CDR3 region has the DNA TGCGCCAGCAGCCTCCGAGCGGATACGCAGTATTTT. It encodes CASSLRADTQYF. V usage is TRBV4-1 and J usage is TRBJ2-3, with D uncertain. Per germline, CDR1 MGHRA and CDR2 YSYEKL. The CDR3 runs to 12 residues. Trimming removed 4 bases from V and 6 bases from J, with 8 bases in between.